This is a list of T cell receptor beta chains from one sample in a study of T cells after yellow fever vaccination. TCRdb passed the 5' RACE reads through MiXCR, listing each CDR3 protein once. The table shows hundreds of thousands of distinct CDR3 sequences, with 15% to 20% occurring only once. Sequencing was performed on PBMCs, taken 15 days after the yellow fever booster vaccination. These receptors were collected from a man under 40 who received the YFV17D yellow fever vaccine. CDR3s include the opening cysteine and the closing phenylalanine or tryptophan. The D gene is left open where the match is weak. Some rows have no size entry. The others give once, few or many, or a class for an expanded clone.

CDR3 length: 14
D gene: -
J gene: TRBJ2-3
clone size: -
V gene: TRBV10-3
CDR3 protein: CAISDGGRTDTQYF
CDR3 DNA: TGTGCCATCAGTGATGGGGGGCGCACAGATACGCAGTATTTT

CDR3 length: 20
D gene: -
J gene: TRBJ2-7
clone size: few
V gene: TRBV21-1
CDR3 protein: CASSKAGELAGVRRRDEQYF
CDR3 DNA: TGTGCCAGCAGCAAAGCGGGGGAACTAGCGGGAGTAAGGCGTAGGGACGAGCAGTACTTC

CDR3 length: 15
D gene: -
J gene: TRBJ1-1
clone size: few
V gene: TRBV5-1
CDR3 protein: CASSLGSESNLEAFF
CDR3 DNA: TGCGCCAGCAGCTTGGGGTCGGAGAGTAACTTGGAAGCTTTCTTT

CDR3 length: 15
D gene: TRBD2
J gene: TRBJ2-1
clone size: few
V gene: TRBV5-5
CDR3 protein: CASSTVAGLQNEQFF
CDR3 DNA: TGTGCCAGCAGCACCGTAGCGGGGCTACAAAATGAGCAGTTCTTC

CDR3 length: 14
D gene: TRBD1
J gene: TRBJ1-1
clone size: many
V gene: TRBV12-3/TRBV12-4
CDR3 protein: CASSPQGANTEAFF
CDR3 DNA: TGTGCCAGCAGTCCACAGGGGGCAAACACTGAAGCTTTCTTT

CDR3 length: 14
D gene: -
J gene: TRBJ2-7
clone size: few
V gene: TRBV7-9
CDR3 protein: CASSLERGVGEQYF
CDR3 DNA: TGTGCCAGCAGCTTGGAACGGGGTGTAGGCGAGCAGTACTTC

CDR3 length: 15
D gene: -
J gene: TRBJ1-1
clone size: -
V gene: TRBV12-3/TRBV12-4
CDR3 protein: CASSLDELLNTEAFF
CDR3 DNA: TGTGCCAGCAGTCTAGACGAGCTTTTGAACACTGAAGCTTTCTTT

CDR3 length: 12
D gene: -
J gene: TRBJ2-2
clone size: -
V gene: TRBV2
CDR3 protein: CASMSGTGELFF
CDR3 DNA: TGTGCCAGCATGAGCGGCACCGGGGAGCTGTTTTTT

CDR3 length: 16
D gene: -
J gene: TRBJ1-1
clone size: few
V gene: TRBV15
CDR3 protein: CATSRDAGGSNTEAFF
CDR3 DNA: TGTGCCACCAGCAGAGATGCGGGGGGCTCGAACACTGAAGCTTTCTTT

CDR3 length: 19
D gene: TRBD2
J gene: TRBJ2-1
clone size: -
V gene: TRBV11-1
CDR3 protein: CASIKFGTSGKSNGNEQFF
CDR3 DNA: TGTGCCAGCATCAAATTCGGGACTAGCGGGAAGTCGAACGGGAATGAGCAGTTCTTC

CDR3 length: 13
D gene: -
J gene: TRBJ2-2
clone size: few
V gene: TRBV4-1
CDR3 protein: CASSLVNPGELFF
CDR3 DNA: TGCGCCAGCAGCCTTGTGAACCCCGGGGAGCTGTTTTTT

CDR3 length: 12
D gene: -
J gene: TRBJ2-7
clone size: few
V gene: TRBV4-3
CDR3 protein: CASSQEGGRQYF
CDR3 DNA: TGCGCCAGCAGCCAAGAAGGCGGGCGGCAGTACTTC

CDR3 length: 15
D gene: TRBD2
J gene: TRBJ2-3
clone size: -
V gene: TRBV7-9
CDR3 protein: CASSRTSGMSDTQYF
CDR3 DNA: TGTGCCAGCAGCCGGACTAGCGGGATGTCAGATACGCAGTATTTT

CDR3 length: 17
D gene: TRBD2
J gene: TRBJ2-2
clone size: -
V gene: TRBV7-2
CDR3 protein: CASTRTSGSKVTGELFF
CDR3 DNA: TGTGCCAGCACCAGGACTAGCGGGAGTAAGGTCACCGGGGAGCTGTTTTTT

CDR3 length: 12
D gene: -
J gene: TRBJ2-7
clone size: -
V gene: TRBV20-1
CDR3 protein: CSARATIYEQYF
CDR3 DNA: TGCAGTGCTAGGGCCACGATCTACGAGCAGTACTTC

CDR3 length: 18
D gene: -
J gene: TRBJ2-2
clone size: few
V gene: TRBV30
CDR3 protein: CAWTPFWASEKNTGELFF
CDR3 DNA: TGTGCCTGGACCCCCTTTTGGGCTAGCGAAAAAAACACCGGGGAGCTGTTTTTT

CDR3 length: 15
D gene: -
J gene: TRBJ1-5
clone size: -
V gene: TRBV12-3/TRBV12-4
CDR3 protein: CASSSSPGVGQPQHF
CDR3 DNA: TGTGCCAGCAGTTCGTCCCCTGGGGTAGGTCAGCCCCAGCATTTT

CDR3 length: 16
D gene: TRBD2
J gene: TRBJ2-1
clone size: -
V gene: TRBV20-1
CDR3 protein: CSARKAGGPSYNEQFF
CDR3 DNA: TGCAGTGCTAGGAAAGCGGGAGGGCCCTCCTACAATGAGCAGTTCTTC

CDR3 length: 17
D gene: TRBD1
J gene: TRBJ2-2
clone size: few
V gene: TRBV7-9
CDR3 protein: CASSQRGGTGGSGELFF
CDR3 DNA: TGTGCCAGCAGTCAACGGGGCGGGACAGGGGGCTCCGGGGAGCTGTTTTTT

CDR3 length: 15
D gene: -
J gene: TRBJ2-3
clone size: -
V gene: TRBV19
CDR3 protein: CATGGLAESTDTQYF
CDR3 DNA: TGTGCCACCGGAGGATTAGCGGAGAGCACAGATACGCAGTATTTT

CDR3 length: 16
D gene: TRBD2
J gene: TRBJ2-2
clone size: few
V gene: TRBV12-3/TRBV12-4
CDR3 protein: CASSSGVRTNTGELFF
CDR3 DNA: TGTGCCAGCAGTAGCGGGGTGCGAACGAACACCGGGGAGCTGTTTTTT

CDR3 length: 15
D gene: -
J gene: TRBJ2-1
clone size: -
V gene: TRBV9
CDR3 protein: CASSVVGNGHNEQFF
CDR3 DNA: TGTGCCAGCAGCGTAGTAGGGAACGGACATAATGAGCAGTTCTTC

CDR3 length: 16
D gene: -
J gene: TRBJ1-4
clone size: few
V gene: TRBV7-8
CDR3 protein: CASRNRRGGGNEKLFF
CDR3 DNA: TGTGCCAGCAGGAACCGGAGAGGGGGTGGTAATGAAAAACTGTTTTTT

CDR3 length: 15
D gene: TRBD2
J gene: TRBJ2-5
clone size: -
V gene: TRBV5-6
CDR3 protein: CASSFGGRGEETQYF
CDR3 DNA: TGTGCCAGCAGCTTTGGCGGGAGGGGAGAAGAGACCCAGTACTTC

CDR3 length: 16
D gene: -
J gene: TRBJ2-1
clone size: -
V gene: TRBV18
CDR3 protein: CASSLRSSPSYNEQFF
CDR3 DNA: TGTGCCAGCTCACTTCGATCAAGCCCCTCCTACAATGAGCAGTTCTTC

CDR3 length: 12
D gene: -
J gene: TRBJ2-7
clone size: few
V gene: TRBV15
CDR3 protein: CATSRDLGEQYF
CDR3 DNA: TGTGCCACCAGCAGGGACCTAGGGGAGCAGTACTTC

CDR3 length: 15
D gene: TRBD1
J gene: TRBJ2-5
clone size: many
V gene: TRBV7-9
CDR3 protein: CASSSNQDRRETQYF
CDR3 DNA: TGTGCCAGCAGCTCAAACCAGGACAGGAGGGAGACCCAGTACTTC

CDR3 length: 13
D gene: -
J gene: TRBJ2-7
clone size: few
V gene: TRBV14
CDR3 protein: CASSPPVSYEQYF
CDR3 DNA: TGTGCCAGCAGTCCACCCGTCTCCTACGAGCAGTACTTC

CDR3 length: 15
D gene: -
J gene: TRBJ2-3
clone size: -
V gene: TRBV2
CDR3 protein: CASRSYVGLIDTQYF
CDR3 DNA: TGTGCCAGCAGATCGTACGTGGGGTTGATAGATACGCAGTATTTT

CDR3 length: 12
D gene: -
J gene: TRBJ1-1
clone size: few
V gene: TRBV30
CDR3 protein: CAWSRDNTEAFF
CDR3 DNA: TGTGCCTGGAGTCGCGACAACACTGAAGCTTTCTTT

CDR3 length: 16
D gene: -
J gene: TRBJ2-2
clone size: -
V gene: TRBV12-3/TRBV12-4
CDR3 protein: CASSFGTTTNTGELFF
CDR3 DNA: TGTGCCAGCAGTTTTGGGACAACAACGAACACCGGGGAGCTGTTTTTT

CDR3 length: 14
D gene: TRBD1
J gene: TRBJ2-7
clone size: few
V gene: TRBV12-3/TRBV12-4
CDR3 protein: CASSEGARRDEQYF
CDR3 DNA: TGTGCCAGCAGCGAGGGGGCTCGGCGCGACGAGCAGTACTTC

CDR3 length: 15
D gene: -
J gene: TRBJ2-5
clone size: few
V gene: TRBV21-1
CDR3 protein: CASSKETANQETQYF
CDR3 DNA: TGTGCCAGCAGCAAAGAGACAGCAAATCAAGAGACCCAGTACTTC

CDR3 length: 17
D gene: TRBD1
J gene: TRBJ2-6
clone size: -
V gene: TRBV7-6
CDR3 protein: CASSAGQGNSGANVLTF
CDR3 DNA: TGTGCCAGCAGCGCAGGACAGGGTAATTCTGGGGCCAACGTCCTGACTTTC

CDR3 length: 16
D gene: TRBD2
J gene: TRBJ2-2
clone size: many
V gene: TRBV18
CDR3 protein: CASSTGLAANTGELFF
CDR3 DNA: TGTGCCAGCTCGACGGGACTAGCGGCGAACACCGGGGAGCTGTTTTTT

CDR3 length: 14
D gene: -
J gene: TRBJ1-5
clone size: few
V gene: TRBV12-3/TRBV12-4
CDR3 protein: CASSHSYSNQPQHF
CDR3 DNA: TGTGCCAGCAGCCACAGTTATAGCAATCAGCCCCAGCATTTT

CDR3 length: 14
D gene: TRBD2
J gene: TRBJ2-5
clone size: few
V gene: TRBV5-6
CDR3 protein: CASSFSGSKETQYF
CDR3 DNA: TGTGCCAGCAGCTTTAGCGGGAGTAAAGAGACCCAGTACTTC

CDR3 length: 15
D gene: -
J gene: TRBJ1-3
clone size: -
V gene: TRBV10-2
CDR3 protein: CASKTGVDPGNTIYF
CDR3 DNA: TGCGCCAGCAAAACAGGAGTTGATCCTGGAAACACCATATATTTT

CDR3 length: 16
D gene: -
J gene: TRBJ2-7
clone size: -
V gene: TRBV6-2/TRBV6-3
CDR3 protein: CASSYSGSGTAYEQYF
CDR3 DNA: TGTGCCAGCAGTTACTCGGGGAGCGGGACAGCTTACGAGCAGTACTTC

CDR3 length: 13
D gene: -
J gene: TRBJ1-5
clone size: few
V gene: TRBV25-1
CDR3 protein: CASSGAANQPQHF
CDR3 DNA: TGTGCCAGCAGTGGGGCAGCCAATCAGCCCCAGCATTTT

CDR3 length: 14
D gene: -
J gene: TRBJ1-5
clone size: few
V gene: TRBV4-2
CDR3 protein: CASSQDRGNQPQHF
CDR3 DNA: TGTGCCAGCAGCCAAGATCGGGGAAATCAGCCCCAGCATTTT

CDR3 length: 14
D gene: -
J gene: TRBJ2-1
clone size: -
V gene: TRBV19
CDR3 protein: CASSYSFEGNEQFF
CDR3 DNA: TGTGCCAGTAGTTACTCCTTTGAGGGGAATGAGCAGTTCTTC

CDR3 length: 11
D gene: -
J gene: TRBJ1-4
clone size: -
V gene: TRBV29-1
CDR3 protein: CSVQRDEKLFF
CDR3 DNA: TGCAGCGTGCAACGGGACGAAAAACTGTTTTTT

CDR3 length: 16
D gene: TRBD2
J gene: TRBJ2-5
clone size: few
V gene: TRBV4-3
CDR3 protein: CASSQGRGVIGETQYF
CDR3 DNA: TGCGCCAGCAGCCAAGGGCGGGGGGTGATAGGAGAGACCCAGTACTTC

CDR3 length: 13
D gene: -
J gene: TRBJ2-7
clone size: -
V gene: TRBV20-1
CDR3 protein: CSARKGVPYEQYF
CDR3 DNA: TGCAGTGCTAGAAAGGGGGTCCCCTACGAGCAGTACTTC